This T cell receptor (beta chain) is from a study of cytomegalovirus exposure and HLA in healthy donors. Across the whole study: It was reported in a later analysis that the 100 to 150 validation repertoires used the same platform as the approximately 600 first-cohort repertoires. Study-wide results and limits: In vitro, three CMV-associated chains proved specific for CMV antigens. The classifier reportedly diagnosed cytomegalovirus status with high specificity and sensitivity.

V gave up 2 bases and J gave up 2 bases; unmatched junction bases: 8. Germline CDR1 MGHRA, CDR2 YSYEKL. This CDR3 region has 17 residues. The donors belonged to the approximately 120-subject validation cohort, separate from the approximately 670-subject first cohort. Assay used: immunoSEQ multiplex PCR; TCRdb lists only in-frame clones, some missing. The repertoire holds about 65,000 clones, with about 92% as singletons. With respect to this clone: Its antigen is unknown.

The specimen sequenced was PBMCs. This chain connects TRBV4-1 to TRBJ2-7; TRBD1 agrees at 11 bases. The TCR sequence derives from a woman under 30 in good health and CMV-seronegative. CDR3 protein: CASSQPFAGQGAYEQYF. CDR3 bases: TGCGCCAGCAGCCAACCTTTCGCGGGACAGGGGGCCTACGAGCAGTACTTC.